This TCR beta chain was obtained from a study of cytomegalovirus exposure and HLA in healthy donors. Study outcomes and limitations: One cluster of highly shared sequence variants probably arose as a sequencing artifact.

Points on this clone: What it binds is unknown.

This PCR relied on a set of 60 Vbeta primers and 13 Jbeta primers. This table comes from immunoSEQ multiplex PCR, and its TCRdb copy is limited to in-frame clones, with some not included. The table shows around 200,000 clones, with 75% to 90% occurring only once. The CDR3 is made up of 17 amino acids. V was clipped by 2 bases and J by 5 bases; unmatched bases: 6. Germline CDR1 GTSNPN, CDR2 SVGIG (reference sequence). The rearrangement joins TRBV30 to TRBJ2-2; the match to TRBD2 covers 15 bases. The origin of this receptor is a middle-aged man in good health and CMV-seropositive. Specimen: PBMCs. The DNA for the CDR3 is TGTGCCTGGAGTATGGGACTAGCGGGGGGATTTACCGGGGAGCTGTTTTTT. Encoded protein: CAWSMGLAGGFTGELFF.